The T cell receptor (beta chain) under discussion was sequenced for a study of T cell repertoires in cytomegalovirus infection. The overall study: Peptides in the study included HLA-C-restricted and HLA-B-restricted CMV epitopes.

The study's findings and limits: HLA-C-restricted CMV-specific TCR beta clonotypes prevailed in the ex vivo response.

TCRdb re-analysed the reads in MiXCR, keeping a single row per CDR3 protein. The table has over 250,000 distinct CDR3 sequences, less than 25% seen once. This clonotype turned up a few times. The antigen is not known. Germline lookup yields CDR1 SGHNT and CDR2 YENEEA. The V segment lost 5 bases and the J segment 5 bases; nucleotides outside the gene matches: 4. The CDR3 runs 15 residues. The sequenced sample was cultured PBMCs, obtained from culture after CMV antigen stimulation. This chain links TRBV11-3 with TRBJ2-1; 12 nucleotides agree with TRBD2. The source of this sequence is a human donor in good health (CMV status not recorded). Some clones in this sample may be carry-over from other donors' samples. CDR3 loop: CASSKTSGSDNEQFF. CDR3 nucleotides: TGTGCCAGCAGCAAGACTAGCGGGAGTGACAATGAGCAGTTCTTC. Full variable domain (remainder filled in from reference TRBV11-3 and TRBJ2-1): EAGVVQSPRYKIIEKKQPVAFWCNPISGHNTLYWYLQNLGQGPELLIRYENEEAVDDSQLPKDRFSAERLKGVDSTLKIQPAELGDSAVYLCASSKTSGSDNEQFFGPGTRLTVL.